This T cell receptor (beta chain) was found in a study of cytomegalovirus exposure and HLA in healthy donors. Produced via immunoSEQ multiplex PCR; TCRdb's table is partial and in-frame only. The data contain about 160,000 clones, 75% to 90% of them singletons. This clone appeared once. Its specificity is not known. Germline CDR1 reads SGHRS; CDR2 reads YFSETQ. J lost 1 base, V lost 7 bases, and 5 bases had no gene match. This CDR3 contains 14 residues. Notes on the study in general: A few chains linked to CMV were shown in vitro to be specific for CMV antigens. A subsequent analysis found that TCR clusters from the first cohort also tended to co-occur in the 120 or so validation repertoires, with 94% of cluster scores above 0.

The TCR originated in a young woman in good health and CMV-seronegative. The V gene is TRBV5-1, the J gene TRBJ2-3; 8 nucleotides line up with TRBD2. Input material: PBMCs. The CDR3 DNA is TGCGCCAGCGGTAGCGGGGCTGGCACAGATACGCAGTATTTT. It is translated as CASGSGAGTDTQYF.